These 27 T cell receptor beta chains originate from one sample sequenced in a study of T-cell memory formation after mild COVID-19. TCRdb ran MiXCR on the 5' RACE reads and lists one entry per CDR3 protein. The sample has 100,000 to 150,000 distinct CDR3 sequences; 17% are singletons. Sequencing input: PBMCs or a T cell subset sorted from them (not recorded which). These receptors were collected from a man aged 18 to 29 who had mild COVID-19 (a few samples of this study predate the infection). Cell type and time point are not known.

The gene calls are TRBV20-1 and TRBJ2-3; no clear D gene. Trimming left V 5 bases short and J 1 base short, with 13 bases between. The CDR3 covers 14 residues. Looked up from germline, CDR1 is DFQATT and CDR2 is SNEGSKA (reference sequence). CDR3 in DNA: TGCAGTGCTGATGACATGGACCGCACAGATACGCAGTATTTT. Translation gives CSADDMDRTDTQYF.

V usage is TRBV28 and J usage is TRBJ2-5; 9 nucleotides match TRBD2. The CDR3 covers 13 residues. J was trimmed by 9 bases and V by 3 bases; bases with no gene match: 5. CDR1 and CDR2 (germline): MDHEN, SYDVKM. Here the CDR3 DNA reads TGTGCCAGCAGTTTTTCGGCGGGAGGGGCCCAGTACTTC. Protein product: CASSFSAGGAQYF.

This clonotype was counted once. The V and J genes are TRBV4-2 and TRBJ2-7; D is perhaps TRBD1 (6 bases). Germline V lookup: CDR1 LGHNA, CDR2 YNFKEQ. The CDR3 is made up of 14 amino acids. V gave up 3 bases and J gave up 3 bases, with 12 bases separating them. The CDR3 sequence: CASSQGTGLYEQYF. Here the CDR3 DNA reads TGTGCCAGCAGCCAGGGAACAGGGCTCTACGAGCAGTACTTC.

The chain uses TRBV3-1 and TRBJ2-5; TRBD1 agrees at 8 bases. Germline assignment: CDR1 LGHDT and CDR2 YNNKEL (reference sequence). The CDR3 length is 16 residues. The ends lost 0 bases at V and 6 bases at J; junction bases unmatched: 9. This CDR3 is CASSQDWSGGSKTQYF. Written as DNA, the CDR3 is TGTGCCAGCAGCCAAGACTGGTCAGGGGGCTCCAAGACCCAGTACTTC.

The chain links TRBV5-1 to TRBJ2-7, with D perhaps matching TRBD1 or TRBD2 (5 bases each). V lost 0 bases, J lost 4 bases, and 8 bases lay in between. The germline V gene encodes CDR1 SGHRS and CDR2 YFSETQ. The CDR3 loop spans 13 amino acids. For the CDR3, the DNA is TGCGCCAGCAGCTTGGAGAGGGGTTACGAGCAGTACGTC. This gives the protein CASSLERGYEQYV.

V and J are TRBV11-1 and TRBJ1-4; no firm D call. V lost 5 bases to trimming and J lost 0 bases, with 19 bases between them. The CDR3 runs to 18 residues. Per the germline V gene, CDR1 is SGHAT and CDR2 is FQDESV (reference sequence). DNA of the CDR3: TGTGCCAGCAGCCTAAGAGACCTAACCCCTGCAACTAATGAAAAACTGTTTTTT. This sequence encodes CASSLRDLTPATNEKLFF.

This clonotype was seen a few times. The rearrangement links TRBV4-1 to TRBJ2-3; TRBD2 aligns across 7 bases. The CDR3 spans 17 residues. From germline, CDR1 is MGHRA and CDR2 YSYEKL. The V gene end was trimmed by 0 bases and the J gene end by 3 bases; junction bases not matched to a gene: 9. The CDR3 loop reads CASSQDLAEAGTDTQYF. The CDR3 DNA follows: TGCGCCAGCAGCCAAGACTTAGCGGAAGCGGGGACAGATACGCAGTATTTT.

This sequence joins TRBV30 and TRBJ1-2; D ambiguous. V lost 5 bases and J 8 bases, leaving 21 bases between the germline ends. Germline values: CDR1 GTSNPN, CDR2 SVGIG (reference sequence). This CDR3 contains 14 residues. Here the CDR3 reads CAWGTDQNLRGYTF. DNA of the CDR3: TGTGCCTGGGGAACGGACCAGAACCTTAGGGGCTACACCTTC.

This clonotype has more than one count but fewer than ten. The chain has TRBV12-3 or TRBV12-4 and TRBJ1-2; 11 nucleotides line up with TRBD1. There are 14 residues in the CDR3. After removal of 7 bases from V and 6 bases from J, the junction contained 7 bases not matched to a gene. Here the CDR3 reads CASTRGQGVNGYTF. The DNA for the CDR3 is TGTGCCAGCACCCGGGGACAGGGGGTAAATGGCTACACCTTC.

This clonotype showed up just a few times. The chain has TRBV15 and TRBJ2-1; TRBD2 is a possible D gene (6 bases). Deletions cut 5 bases from V and 4 bases from J, with 15 bases between. Germline lookup yields CDR1 LNHNV and CDR2 YYDKDF (reference sequence). The CDR3 is made up of 15 amino acids. The CDR3 DNA reads TGTGCCACCAGCGGCGGGACTCCCGTTTACAATGAGCAGTTCTTC. This codes for CATSGGTPVYNEQFF.

This clonotype was found a few times. The gene calls are TRBV6-2 or TRBV6-3 and TRBJ1-2; 7 nucleotides match TRBD1. Germline assignment: CDR1 MNHEY and CDR2 SVGEGT. V lost 4 bases to trimming and J lost 5 bases; unmatched junction nucleotides: 16. The CDR3 runs to 17 residues. CDR3 amino acids: CASSSRMRTGPRYGYTF. The CDR3 DNA sequence: TGTGCCAGCAGTTCCCGGATGAGGACAGGCCCGCGGTATGGCTACACCTTC.

J is TRBJ1-5 and V is TRBV4-1, with unresolved D. Between the trimmed V and J ends, which lost 4 bases and 4 bases, there was a span of 14 bases. The CDR3 sequence is 15 residues long. Per the germline V gene, CDR1 is MGHRA and CDR2 is YSYEKL. The DNA for the CDR3 is TGCGCCAGCAGCCTCCGGGTGAATGGGAATCAGCCCCAGCATTTT. This codes for CASSLRVNGNQPQHF.

The V and J genes are TRBV7-9 and TRBJ1-2; D unclear. Trimming shortened V by 1 base and J by 3 bases, and 9 bases separated the two germline ends. CDR1 and CDR2 (germline): SEHNR, FQNEAQ (reference sequence). The CDR3 totals 14 residues. The CDR3 loop reads CASSLDVNYYGYTF. The DNA for the CDR3 is TGTGCCAGCAGCTTAGATGTTAACTACTATGGCTACACCTTC. Based on the CDR3 plus reference TRBV7-9 and TRBJ1-2, the full variable domain is DTGVSQNPRHKITKRGQNVTFRCDPISEHNRLYWYRQTLGQGPEFLTYFQNEAQLEKSRLLSDRFSAERPKGSFSTLEIQRTEQGDSAMYLCASSLDVNYYGYTFGSGTRLTVV.

The chain employs TRBV7-2 and TRBJ1-2; no definite D call. V lost 1 base and J 4 bases, leaving 13 bases between the germline ends. The CDR3 covers 15 residues. Looked up from germline, CDR1 is SGHTA and CDR2 is FQGNSA. This chain's CDR3 is CASSLDLGRSYGYTF. In DNA, the CDR3 is TGTGCCAGCAGCTTAGATCTGGGAAGAAGCTATGGCTACACCTTC.

This clonotype was detected a few times. CDR3 nucleotide sequence: TGTGCCAGCAGTTTAGTACAACAGCCCCAGCATTTT. Translated, it gives CASSLVQQPQHF. This sequence joins TRBV12-3 or TRBV12-4 and TRBJ1-5; D unresolved. V was clipped by 1 base and J by 7 bases, with 5 bases between them. This CDR3 spans 12 amino acids.

This sequence joins TRBV2 and TRBJ1-1; possibly TRBD1 for D (6 bases). This CDR3 region has 14 residues. V lost 5 bases to trimming and J lost 4 bases, with 14 bases between them. Germline CDR1 SNHLY, CDR2 FYNNEI. As DNA, the CDR3 is TGTGCCAGCAGTCCAACAGGGAGGATCACTGAAGCTTTCTTT. Translated, it gives CASSPTGRITEAFF.

The CDR3 bases are TGTGCCAGCAGATCTTTGAACACTGAAGCTTTCTTT. This encodes CASRSLNTEAFF. V gene TRBV3-1 combines with J gene TRBJ1-1; D is undetermined. This CDR3 region has 12 residues. CDR1 is LGHDT and CDR2 is YNNKEL in the germline V gene (reference sequence). V shed 6 bases and J shed 0 bases, with 5 bases lying between them.

This chain uses TRBV5-1 with TRBJ1-1, with 7 bases lining up with TRBD1. CDR3 length: 15 residues. V trimming: 5 bases; J trimming: 5 bases; junction bases outside the gene matches: 12. Germline V gives CDR1 SGHRS, CDR2 YFSETQ. This CDR3 reads CASRIGGNSGTEAFF. The DNA of the CDR3 is TGCGCCAGCAGAATAGGGGGCAATTCGGGGACTGAAGCTTTCTTT. Using reference TRBV5-1 and TRBJ1-1 for the parts outside the CDR3, the full variable domain is KAGVTQTPRYLIKTRGQQVTLSCSPISGHRSVSWYQQTPGQGLQFLFEYFSETQRNKGNFPGRFSGRQFSNSRSEMNVSTLELGDSALYLCASRIGGNSGTEAFFGQGTRLTVV.

The rearrangement uses TRBV12-3 or TRBV12-4 and TRBJ2-3; the match to TRBD2 covers 7 bases. This CDR3 has 14 amino acids. Germline trimming cut 6 bases from V and 4 bases from J; bases unmatched to any gene: 7. In nucleotides, the CDR3 is TGTGCCAGCAGGCCCTCACTAGCGTCAGATACGCAGTATTTT. This sequence encodes CASRPSLASDTQYF.

This clonotype was seen more than once but under ten times. V is TRBV5-4 and J is TRBJ2-5, with 8 bases lining up with TRBD1. With 4 bases clipped from V and 4 bases from J, the junction kept 6 bases outside the gene matches. The germline V gene encodes CDR1 SGHNT and CDR2 YYREEE (reference sequence). The CDR3 totals 14 residues. In DNA form, the CDR3 reads TGTGCCAGCAGCGCGCACGACAGGGGAGAGACCCAGTACTTC. It specifies CASSAHDRGETQYF.

A few counts support this clonotype. The V gene is TRBV14, the J gene TRBJ1-3; no clear D. The CDR3 covers 13 residues. CDR1 is SGHDN, CDR2 FVKESK, per germline. The V end lost 1 base, the J end lost 8 bases, and 9 bases lay between the germline ends. The DNA of the CDR3 is TGTGCCAGCAGCCAAGCGGTGGAGGACACCATATATTTT. It codes for CASSQAVEDTIYF.

The V and J genes are TRBV4-3 and TRBJ2-1; 13 nucleotides align to TRBD2. The CDR3 consists of 16 residues. The J segment lost 6 bases and the V segment lost 2 bases, leaving 4 bases of the junction unmatched. The germline CDR1 and CDR2 sequences are LGHNA and YSLEER. This CDR3 is CASSQQGTSGTNEQFF. The DNA of the CDR3 is TGCGCCAGCAGCCAACAAGGGACTAGCGGGACCAATGAGCAGTTCTTC.

This clonotype came up many times. This chain joins TRBV6-5 and TRBJ2-3; 10 positions agree with TRBD1. The CDR3 has 14 residues. The V and J ends lost 6 bases and 6 bases, in that order; junction bases with no gene match: 6. In germline, CDR1 is MNHEY, CDR2 SVGAGI. The CDR3 nucleotides are TGTGCCAGCAGCAGACAGGGGGCTGGGGATACGCAGTATTTT. This codes for CASSRQGAGDTQYF.

J is TRBJ2-5 and V is TRBV6-5; D unresolved. The CDR3 loop spans 14 amino acids. V was clipped by 6 bases and J by 9 bases, with 20 bases between them. The V gene's germline CDR1 is MNHEY and CDR2 SVGAGI. The CDR3 reads CASSLTLSREAQYF. The CDR3 nucleotides read TGTGCCAGCAGCCTGACACTCTCAAGAGAAGCCCAGTACTTC.

The chain is built from TRBV12-3 or TRBV12-4 and TRBJ1-1; D remains unclear. The CDR3 has 13 residues. Trimming took off 5 bases at V and 2 bases at J, with 9 bases between the two ends. In DNA form, the CDR3 reads TGTGCCAGCAGTCCCAGGAGCAACACTGAAGCTTTCTTT. This encodes CASSPRSNTEAFF.

DNA of the CDR3: TGTGCCAGTTGCCGGGCGACGATGAAGTCACCCCTCCACTTT. Protein product: CASCRATMKSPLHF. The chain combines TRBV12-3 or TRBV12-4 with TRBJ1-6; D gene unclear. Trimming pared 9 bases from V and 10 bases from J, leaving 19 bases between. The CDR3 is 14 amino acids.

The chain uses TRBV15 and TRBJ2-3; 10 bases line up with TRBD2. CDR1 is LNHNV and CDR2 is YYDKDF in the germline V gene (reference sequence). The CDR3 covers 18 residues. V trimming: 0 bases; J trimming: 6 bases; junction bases outside the gene matches: 12. The CDR3 reads CATSRDYVLAGALDTQYF. Here the CDR3 DNA reads TGTGCCACCAGCAGAGATTACGTGCTAGCGGGGGCTTTGGATACGCAGTATTTT.